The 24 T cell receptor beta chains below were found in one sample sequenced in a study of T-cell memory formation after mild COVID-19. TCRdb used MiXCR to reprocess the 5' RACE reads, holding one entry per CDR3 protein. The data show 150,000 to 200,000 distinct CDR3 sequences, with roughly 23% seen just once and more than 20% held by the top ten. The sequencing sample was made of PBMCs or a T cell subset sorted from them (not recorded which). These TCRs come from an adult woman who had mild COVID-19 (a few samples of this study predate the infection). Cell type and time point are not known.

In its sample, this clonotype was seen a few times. The CDR3 DNA is TGTGCCAGCAGCGAGGGGGTGCACACAGATACGCAGTATTTT. Amino acid sequence: CASSEGVHTDTQYF. The J gene is TRBJ2-3, the V gene TRBV9, with TRBD1 as a possible D gene (6 bases). The germline V gene encodes CDR1 SGDLS and CDR2 YYNGEE. This CDR3 spans 14 amino acids. Between the trimmed V and J ends, which lost 3 bases and 2 bases, there was a span of 10 bases. The full variable domain, with the rest looked up from reference TRBV9 and TRBJ2-3, is DSGVTQTPKHLITATGQRVTLRCSPRSGDLSVYWYQQSLDQGLQFLIQYYNGEERAKGNILERFSAQQFPDLHSELNLSSLELGDSALYFCASSEGVHTDTQYFGPGTRLTVL.

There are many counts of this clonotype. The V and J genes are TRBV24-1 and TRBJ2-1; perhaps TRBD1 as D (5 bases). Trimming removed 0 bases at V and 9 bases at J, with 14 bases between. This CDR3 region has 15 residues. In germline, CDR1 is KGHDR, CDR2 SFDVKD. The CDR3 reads CATSDLAGIGSEQFF. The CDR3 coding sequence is TGTGCCACCAGTGATTTGGCAGGGATCGGTAGTGAGCAGTTCTTC.

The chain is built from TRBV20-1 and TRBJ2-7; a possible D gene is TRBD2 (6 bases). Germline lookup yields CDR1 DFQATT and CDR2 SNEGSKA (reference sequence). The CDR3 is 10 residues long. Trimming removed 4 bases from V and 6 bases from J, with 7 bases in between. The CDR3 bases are TGCAGTGCTATCGGGGGCGAGCAGTACTTC. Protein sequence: CSAIGGEQYF.

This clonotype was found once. The chain's CDR3 is CASSLGSQALGGYTF. CDR3 sequence (DNA): TGTGCCAGCAGCTTAGGGTCACAGGCGCTCGGAGGCTACACCTTC. This chain links TRBV11-2 with TRBJ1-2, with a possible D match to TRBD1 (5 bases). This CDR3 is built from 15 residues. V lost 1 base to trimming and J lost 8 bases, with 17 bases between them. The germline gives CDR1 SGHAT, CDR2 FQNNGV.

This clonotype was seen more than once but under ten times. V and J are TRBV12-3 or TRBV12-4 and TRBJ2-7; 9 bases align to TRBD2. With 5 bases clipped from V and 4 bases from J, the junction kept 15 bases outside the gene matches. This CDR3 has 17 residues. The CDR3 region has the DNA TGTGCCAGCAGTCCCGAGGCTAGTACAGCGGGAGGATACGAGCAGTACTTC. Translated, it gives CASSPEASTAGGYEQYF.

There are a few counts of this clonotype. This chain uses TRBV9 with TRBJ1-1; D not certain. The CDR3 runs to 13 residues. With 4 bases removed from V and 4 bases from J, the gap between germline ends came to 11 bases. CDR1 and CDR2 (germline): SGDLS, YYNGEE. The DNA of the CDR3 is TGTGCCAGCAGCCGTTCCTCAGCCACTGAAGCTTTCTTT. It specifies CASSRSSATEAFF.

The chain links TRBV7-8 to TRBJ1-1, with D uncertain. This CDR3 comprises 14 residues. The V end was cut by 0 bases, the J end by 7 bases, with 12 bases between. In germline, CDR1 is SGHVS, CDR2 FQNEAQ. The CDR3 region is CASSLARGPREAFF. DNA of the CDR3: TGTGCCAGCAGCTTAGCGCGTGGGCCGCGTGAAGCTTTCTTT.

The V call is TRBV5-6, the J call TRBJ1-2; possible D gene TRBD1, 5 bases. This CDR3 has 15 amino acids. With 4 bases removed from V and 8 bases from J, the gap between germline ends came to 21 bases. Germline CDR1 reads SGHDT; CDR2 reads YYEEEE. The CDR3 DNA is TGTGCCAGCAGCCTAATGGGGACGAACGCTATCGGCTACACCTTC. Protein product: CASSLMGTNAIGYTF.

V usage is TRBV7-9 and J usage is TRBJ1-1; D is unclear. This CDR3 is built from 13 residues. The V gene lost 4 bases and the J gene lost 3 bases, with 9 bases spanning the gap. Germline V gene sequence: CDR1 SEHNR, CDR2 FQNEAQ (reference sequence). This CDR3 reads CASSSSWDTEAFF. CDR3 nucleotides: TGTGCCAGCAGCTCATCGTGGGACACTGAAGCTTTCTTT.

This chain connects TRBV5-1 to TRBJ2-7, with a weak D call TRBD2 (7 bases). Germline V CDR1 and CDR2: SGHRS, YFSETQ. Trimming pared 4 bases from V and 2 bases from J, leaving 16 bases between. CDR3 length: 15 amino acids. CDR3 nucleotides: TGCGCCAGCAGCCCCTGGGGGGGCTCTACCTACGAGCAGTACTTC. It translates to CASSPWGGSTYEQYF.

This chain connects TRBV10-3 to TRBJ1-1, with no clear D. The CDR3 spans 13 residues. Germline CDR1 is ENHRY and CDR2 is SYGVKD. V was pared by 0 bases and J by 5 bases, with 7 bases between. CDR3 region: CAISESAGTEAFF. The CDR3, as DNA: TGTGCCATCAGTGAGTCGGCAGGAACTGAAGCTTTCTTT.

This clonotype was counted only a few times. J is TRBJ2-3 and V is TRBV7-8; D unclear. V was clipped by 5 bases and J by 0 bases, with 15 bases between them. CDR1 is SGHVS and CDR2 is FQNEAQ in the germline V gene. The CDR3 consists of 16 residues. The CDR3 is CASSPPDRLSTDTQYF. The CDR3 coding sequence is TGTGCCAGCAGCCCTCCGGATCGGCTAAGCACAGATACGCAGTATTTT. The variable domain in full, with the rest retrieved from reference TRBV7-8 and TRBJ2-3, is GAGVSQSPRYKVAKRGQDVALRCDPISGHVSLFWYQQALGQGPEFLTYFQNEAQLDKSGLPSDRFFAERPEGSVSTLKIQRTQQEDSAVYLCASSPPDRLSTDTQYFGPGTRLTVL.

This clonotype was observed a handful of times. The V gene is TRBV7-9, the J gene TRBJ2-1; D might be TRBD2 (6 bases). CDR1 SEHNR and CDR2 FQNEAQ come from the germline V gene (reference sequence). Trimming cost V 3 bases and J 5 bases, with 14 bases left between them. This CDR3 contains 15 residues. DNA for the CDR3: TGTGCCAGCAGCTTGGCCAAGGGAGGCCACAATGAGCAGTTCTTC. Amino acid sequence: CASSLAKGGHNEQFF.

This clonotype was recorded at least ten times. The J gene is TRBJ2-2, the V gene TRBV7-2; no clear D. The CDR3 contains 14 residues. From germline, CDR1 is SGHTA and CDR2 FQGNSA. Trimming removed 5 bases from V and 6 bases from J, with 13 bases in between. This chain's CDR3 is CASSPRVAAGELFF. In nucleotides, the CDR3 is TGTGCCAGCAGCCCCAGAGTAGCCGCCGGGGAGCTGTTTTTT.

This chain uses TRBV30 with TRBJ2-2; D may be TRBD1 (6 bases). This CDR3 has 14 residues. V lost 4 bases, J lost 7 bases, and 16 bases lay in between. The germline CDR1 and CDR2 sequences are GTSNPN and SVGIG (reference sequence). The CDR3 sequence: CAWTIQGMVGELFF. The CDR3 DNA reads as TGTGCCTGGACAATTCAGGGGATGGTCGGGGAGCTGTTTTTT. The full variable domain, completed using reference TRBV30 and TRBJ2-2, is SQTIHQWPATLVQPVGSPLSLECTVEGTSNPNLYWYRQAAGRGLQLLFYSVGIGQISSEVPQNLSASRPQDRQFILSSKKLLLSDSGFYLCAWTIQGMVGELFFGEGSRLTVL.

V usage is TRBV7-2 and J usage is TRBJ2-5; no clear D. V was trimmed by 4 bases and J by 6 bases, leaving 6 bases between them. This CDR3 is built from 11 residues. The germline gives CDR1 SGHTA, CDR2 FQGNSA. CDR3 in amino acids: CASSWAQTQYF. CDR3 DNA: TGTGCCAGCAGCTGGGCCCAGACCCAGTACTTC.

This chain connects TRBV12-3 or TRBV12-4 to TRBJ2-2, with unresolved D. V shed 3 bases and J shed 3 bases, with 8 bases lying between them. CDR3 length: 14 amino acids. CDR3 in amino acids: CASSFSGDTGELFF. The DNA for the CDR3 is TGTGCCAGCAGTTTTTCTGGAGACACCGGGGAGCTGTTTTTT.

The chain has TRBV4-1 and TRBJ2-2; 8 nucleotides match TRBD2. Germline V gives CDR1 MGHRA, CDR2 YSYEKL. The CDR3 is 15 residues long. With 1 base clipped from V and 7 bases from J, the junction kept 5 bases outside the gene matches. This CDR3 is CASSQAGRADGELFF. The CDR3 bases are TGCGCCAGCAGCCAAGCCGGGAGGGCGGACGGGGAGCTGTTTTTT.

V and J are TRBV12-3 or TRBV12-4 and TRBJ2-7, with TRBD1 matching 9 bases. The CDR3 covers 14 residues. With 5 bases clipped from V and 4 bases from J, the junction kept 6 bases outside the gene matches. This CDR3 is CASSLTGGAYEQYF. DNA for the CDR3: TGTGCCAGCAGTCTAACAGGGGGCGCATACGAGCAGTACTTC.

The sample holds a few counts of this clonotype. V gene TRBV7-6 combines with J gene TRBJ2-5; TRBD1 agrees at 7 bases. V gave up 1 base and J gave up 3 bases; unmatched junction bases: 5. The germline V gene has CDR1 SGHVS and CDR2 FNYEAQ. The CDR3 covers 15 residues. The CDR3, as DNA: TGTGCCAGCAGCTTAGGAGCCAGGGGGAAAGAGACCCAGTACTTC. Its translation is CASSLGARGKETQYF.

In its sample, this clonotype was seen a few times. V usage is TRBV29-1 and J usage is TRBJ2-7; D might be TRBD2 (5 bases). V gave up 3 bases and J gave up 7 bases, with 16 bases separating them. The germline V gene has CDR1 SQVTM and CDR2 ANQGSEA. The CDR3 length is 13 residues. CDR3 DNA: TGCAGCGTTGATCAAGCGCTAACGGGGGAGCAGTACTTC. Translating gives CSVDQALTGEQYF.

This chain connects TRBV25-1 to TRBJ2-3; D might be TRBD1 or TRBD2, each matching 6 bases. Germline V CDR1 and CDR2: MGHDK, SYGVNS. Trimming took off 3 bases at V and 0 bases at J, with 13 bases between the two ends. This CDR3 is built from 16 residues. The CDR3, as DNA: TGTGCCAGCAGTGATTGGGGGGCGGCTAGCACAGATACGCAGTATTTT. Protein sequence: CASSDWGAASTDTQYF. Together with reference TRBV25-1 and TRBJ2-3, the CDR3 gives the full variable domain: EADIYQTPRYLVIGTGKKITLECSQTMGHDKMYWYQQDPGMELHLIHYSYGVNSTEKGDLSSESTVSRIRTEHFPLTLESARPSHTSQYLCASSDWGAASTDTQYFGPGTRLTVL.

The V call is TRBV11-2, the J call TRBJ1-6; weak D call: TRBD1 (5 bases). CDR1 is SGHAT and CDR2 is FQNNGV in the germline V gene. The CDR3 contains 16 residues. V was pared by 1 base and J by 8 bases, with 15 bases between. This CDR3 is CASSLVMGPPHSPLHF. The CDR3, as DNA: TGTGCCAGCAGCTTAGTGATGGGGCCACCGCATTCACCCCTCCACTTT.

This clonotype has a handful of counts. The DNA of the CDR3 is TGTGCCAGCATCTCGTACCGGGGTCCTAATTCACCCCTCCACTTT. Translating it yields CASISYRGPNSPLHF. The J gene is TRBJ1-6, the V gene TRBV2; D is unresolved. V was clipped by 7 bases and J by 6 bases, with 16 bases between them. Germline V CDR1 and CDR2: SNHLY, FYNNEI. The CDR3 runs to 15 residues.